The entry below gives a single T cell receptor (beta chain) sequence along with its context. Its antigen is unknown. This sample is part of a study of T cell responses to AZD1222 COVID-19 vaccine. CDR3 size: 14 residues. The J segment lost 5 bases and the V segment lost 4 bases, leaving 3 bases of the junction unmatched. Germline assignment: CDR1 KGHDR and CDR2 SFDVKD. The repertoire was sequenced with immunoSEQ multiplex PCR; TCRdb's copy has only in-frame clones and lacks some. The top ten clones hold around 20% of a sample with 95,000 to 110,000 clones, under 95% of them seen once. Study-wide results and caveats: Distributed over spike, vaccine-associated CD4 TCRs predominated at 160-218 and 743-854.

The source is an adult in good health. The sample in question was peripheral blood, obtained on day 0 of AZD1222 vaccination. The V call is TRBV24-1, the J call TRBJ2-1, with TRBD1 identical over 8 bases. This chain's CDR3 is CATSETGQDNEQFF. The CDR3 nucleotides read TGTGCCACCAGTGAAACGGGACAGGACAATGAGCAGTTCTTC.